This TCR beta chain was recovered during a study of T cell repertoires in cytomegalovirus infection. This clonotype showed up many times. MiXCR, run by TCRdb on the reads, gives a single entry per CDR3 protein. The sample consists of 150,000 to 200,000 distinct CDR3 sequences, around an eighth of them appearing once. This TCR was recovered from a human donor in good health (CMV status not recorded). Some clones in this sample may be carry-over from other donors' samples. Sequencing was carried out using PBMCs.

The CDR3, as DNA: TGTGCCATCAGTGAGTCTCGTGTAATTAGCAATCAGCCCCAGCATTTT. This sequence encodes CAISESRVISNQPQHF. This rearrangement joins TRBV10-3 to TRBJ1-5; D gene uncertain. The CDR3 is 16 amino acids. CDR1 ENHRY and CDR2 SYGVKD come from the germline V gene. With 0 bases removed from V and 0 bases from J, the gap between germline ends came to 9 bases.